A single T cell receptor (beta chain) is shown here with its context. Its specificity is unknown. The sample is drawn from a study of CD8 T cells in Susac syndrome. The study's findings and limits: Clonal expansion of CD8+ cells in Susac peaked in TEMRA cells (and in active patients).

Random hexamers primed reverse transcription of roughly 0.5 to 1 ug RNA. Multiplex PCR with immunoSEQ amplified the TCR beta CDR3 across 54 Vbeta and 13 Jbeta. TCRdb independently ran MiXCR on the immunoSEQ multiplex PCR reads; one entry per CDR3 protein. The top ten clones hold about 0.45% of a sample with under 90,000 distinct CDR3 sequences, around 93% of them seen once. TEMRA cells were enriched by FACS, and CD4+ and CD8+ T cells were negatively isolated. The CDR3 contains 17 residues. The chain joins TRBV21-1 to TRBJ2-1; the table's TRBD2 call for D was not verified on the DNA. TRBV21-1 is described as a pseudogene. Sequenced sample: CD8+ T cells from PBMCs. The receptor's source is a human donor with Susac syndrome. In DNA, the CDR3 is TGTGCCAGCAGCAAAGGTGAGGAGCGGGAGAGATACAATGAGCAGTTCTTC. Translation gives CASSKGEERERYNEQFF.